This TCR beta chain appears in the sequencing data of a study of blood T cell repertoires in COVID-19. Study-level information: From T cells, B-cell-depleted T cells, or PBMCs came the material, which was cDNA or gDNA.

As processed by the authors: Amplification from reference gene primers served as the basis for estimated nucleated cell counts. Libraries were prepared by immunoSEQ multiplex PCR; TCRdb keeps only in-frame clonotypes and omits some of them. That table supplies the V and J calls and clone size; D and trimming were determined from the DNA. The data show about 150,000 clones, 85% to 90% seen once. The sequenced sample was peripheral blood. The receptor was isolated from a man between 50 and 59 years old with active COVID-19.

CDR3 nucleotide sequence: TGTGCCAGCAGCCCTTCCACAGATACGCAGTATTTT. Encoded protein: CASSPSTDTQYF. This chain links TRBV5-4 with TRBJ2-3, with no clear D. CDR3 length equals 12 residues. Germline loops: CDR1 SGHNT, CDR2 YYREEE (reference sequence). The ends were cut back, 4 bases at V and 2 bases at J, with 5 bases in the middle.